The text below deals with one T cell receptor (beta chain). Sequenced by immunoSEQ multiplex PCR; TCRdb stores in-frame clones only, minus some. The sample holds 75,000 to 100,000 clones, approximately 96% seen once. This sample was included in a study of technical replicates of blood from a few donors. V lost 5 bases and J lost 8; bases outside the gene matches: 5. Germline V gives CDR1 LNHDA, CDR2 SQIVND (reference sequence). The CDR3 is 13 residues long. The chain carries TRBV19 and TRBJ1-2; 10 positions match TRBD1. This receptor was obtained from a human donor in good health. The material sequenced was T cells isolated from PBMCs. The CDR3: CASSVGQGGGYTF. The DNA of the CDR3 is TGTGCCAGTAGTGTCGGACAGGGGGGCGGCTACACCTTC.